This TCR beta chain derives from a study of blood T cell repertoires in COVID-19. TCRdb's copy holds only in-frame clones and misses some; the assay was immunoSEQ multiplex PCR. The sample consists of under 150,000 clones, around four fifths of them appearing once. The V and J ends lost 5 bases and 6 bases, in that order; junction bases with no gene match: 8. CDR1 is PRHDT and CDR2 is FYEKMQ in the germline V gene (reference sequence). The CDR3 length is 14 residues. The sequence derives from a woman in her thirties or forties who had recovered from COVID-19. The material sequenced was PBMCs or T cells enriched from blood (not recorded which). The chain has TRBV13 and TRBJ2-7, with TRBD1 matching 9 bases. The CDR3 region is CASSPGTGTGEQYF. Here the CDR3 DNA reads TGTGCCAGCAGCCCCGGGACAGGGACGGGCGAGCAGTACTTC. Filled out from reference TRBV13 and TRBJ2-7, the complete variable domain reads AAGVIQSPRHLIKEKRETATLKCYPIPRHDTVYWYQQGPGQDPQFLISFYEKMQSDKGSIPDRFSAQQFSDYHSELNMSSLELGDSALYFCASSPGTGTGEQYFGPGTRLTVT.